This TCR beta chain stems from a study of beta chain features in type 1 diabetes. Notes on the study in general: The study found moderately but significantly shorter TCRB CDR3s in all four CD4+ subsets of Type 1 diabetes patients.

This clone has a handful of counts. The antigen is not known. CDR1 is ENHRY and CDR2 is SYGVKD in the germline V gene. Trimming took 8 bases from V and 8 from J; bases not matched to a gene: 9. The CDR3 loop spans 14 amino acids. The study reverse transcribed the entire isolated RNA, so it sequenced expressed TCRB transcripts. Method: immunoSEQ multiplex PCR; TCRdb's copy keeps in-frame clones and lacks some. This table has 600,000 or so clones, roughly 12% appearing once. The chain recombines TRBV10-3 with TRBJ1-4; 9 bases agree with TRBD1. Sequencing was done on a sample of naive CD4+ T cells from blood. The TCR comes from a man aged 25-40 years with type 1 diabetes. The CDR3 bases are TGTGCCATCCAAGGGACAGGGAGCGGGGAAAAACTGTTTTTT. Translation gives CAIQGTGSGEKLFF.